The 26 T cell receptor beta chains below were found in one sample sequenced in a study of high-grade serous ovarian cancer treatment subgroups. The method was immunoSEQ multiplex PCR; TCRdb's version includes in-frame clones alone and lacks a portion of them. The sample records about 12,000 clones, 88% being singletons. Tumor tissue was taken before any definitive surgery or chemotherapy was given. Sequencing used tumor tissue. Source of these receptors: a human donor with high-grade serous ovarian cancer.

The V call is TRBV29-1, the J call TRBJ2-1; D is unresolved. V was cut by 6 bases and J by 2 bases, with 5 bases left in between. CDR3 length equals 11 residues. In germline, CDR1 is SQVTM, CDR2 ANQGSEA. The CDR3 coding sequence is TGCAGCGTCGGTCCCTACAATGAGCAGTTCTTC. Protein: CSVGPYNEQFF.

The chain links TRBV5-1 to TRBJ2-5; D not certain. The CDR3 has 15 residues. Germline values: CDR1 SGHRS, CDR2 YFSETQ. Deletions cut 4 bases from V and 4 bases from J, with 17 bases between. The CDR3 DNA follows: TGCGCCAGCAGCCCGTTCCCCAAGGGTGTAGAGACCCAGTACTTC. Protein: CASSPFPKGVETQYF.

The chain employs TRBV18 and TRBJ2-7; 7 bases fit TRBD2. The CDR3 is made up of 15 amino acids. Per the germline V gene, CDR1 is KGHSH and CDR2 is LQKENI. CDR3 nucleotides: TGTGCCAGCTCTCCACGGCCGGGCGGGGGAGAAGAGCAGTACGTC. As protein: CASSPRPGGGEEQYV.

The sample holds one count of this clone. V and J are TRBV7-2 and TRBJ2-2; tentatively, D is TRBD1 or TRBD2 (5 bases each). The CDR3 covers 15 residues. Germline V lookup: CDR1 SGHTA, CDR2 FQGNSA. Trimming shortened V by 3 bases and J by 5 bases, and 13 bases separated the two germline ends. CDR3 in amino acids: CASSLVPGPTGELFF. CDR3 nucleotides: TGTGCCAGCAGCTTGGTCCCGGGACCGACCGGGGAGCTGTTTTTT.

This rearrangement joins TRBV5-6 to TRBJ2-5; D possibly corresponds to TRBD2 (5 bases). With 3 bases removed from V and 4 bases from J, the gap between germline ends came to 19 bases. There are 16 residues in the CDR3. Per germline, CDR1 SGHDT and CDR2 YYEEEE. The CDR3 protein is CASSSRGGGLLETQYF. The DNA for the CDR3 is TGTGCCAGCAGCTCCCGTGGTGGAGGCCTTTTAGAGACCCAGTACTTC.

CDR3 residues: CASGLGMLPDTQYF. In nucleotides, the CDR3 is TGTGCTAGTGGTTTGGGTATGCTTCCAGATACGCAGTATTTT. The J gene is TRBJ2-3, the V gene TRBV12-5; D remains ambiguous. V lost 1 base and J lost 4, with 9 bases in between. CDR3 length equals 14 residues. Germline V gene data show CDR1 as LGHNT and CDR2 as FRNRAP.

CDR3 in amino acids: CASSKGGGLYGYTF. CDR3 DNA sequence: TGTGCCAGCAGTAAGGGTGGAGGGCTCTATGGCTACACCTTC. V usage is TRBV5-6 and J usage is TRBJ1-2; unclear D gene. This CDR3 region has 14 residues. CDR1 is SGHDT, CDR2 YYEEEE, per germline. Deletions cut 5 bases from V and 4 bases from J, with 15 bases between.

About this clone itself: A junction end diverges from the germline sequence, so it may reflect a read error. CDR3 region: CNVLQGAEKLFF. The CDR3 DNA reads as TGCAACGTTTTACAGGGGGCGGAAAAACTGTTTTTT. V is TRBV29-1 and J is TRBJ1-4, with TRBD1 matching 9 bases. The CDR3 has 12 amino acids. The germline gives CDR1 SQVTM, CDR2 ANQGSEA.

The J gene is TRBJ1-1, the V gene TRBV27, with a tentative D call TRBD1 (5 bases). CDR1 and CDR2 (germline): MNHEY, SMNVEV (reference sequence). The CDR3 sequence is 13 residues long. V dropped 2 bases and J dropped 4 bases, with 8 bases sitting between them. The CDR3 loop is CASSLRGSTEAFF. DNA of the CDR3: TGTGCCAGCAGTTTAAGGGGAAGCACTGAAGCTTTCTTT.

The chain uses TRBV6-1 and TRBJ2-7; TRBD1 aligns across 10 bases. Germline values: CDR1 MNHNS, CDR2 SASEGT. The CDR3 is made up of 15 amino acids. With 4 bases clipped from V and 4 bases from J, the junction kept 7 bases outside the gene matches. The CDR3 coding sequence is TGTGCCAGCAGTGGAGGCGGGACAGGGGTGTACGAGCAGTACTTC. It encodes CASSGGGTGVYEQYF.

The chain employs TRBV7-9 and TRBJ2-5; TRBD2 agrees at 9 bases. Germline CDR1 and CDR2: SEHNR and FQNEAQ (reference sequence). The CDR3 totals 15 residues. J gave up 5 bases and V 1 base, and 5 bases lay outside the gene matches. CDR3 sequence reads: CASSLGGGAGETQYF. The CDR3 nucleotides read TGTGCCAGCAGCTTAGGCGGGGGGGCTGGGGAGACCCAGTACTTC. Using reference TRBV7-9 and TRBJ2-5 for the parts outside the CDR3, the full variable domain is DTGVSQNPRHKITKRGQNVTFRCDPISEHNRLYWYRQTLGQGPEFLTYFQNEAQLEKSRLLSDRFSAERPKGSFSTLEIQRTEQGDSAMYLCASSLGGGAGETQYFGPGTRLLVL.

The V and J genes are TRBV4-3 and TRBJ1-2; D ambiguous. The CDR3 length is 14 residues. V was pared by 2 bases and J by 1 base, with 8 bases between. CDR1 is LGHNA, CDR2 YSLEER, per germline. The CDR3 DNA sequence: TGCGCCAGCAGCCAATCCCGCGGTAACTATGGCTACACCTTC. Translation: CASSQSRGNYGYTF.

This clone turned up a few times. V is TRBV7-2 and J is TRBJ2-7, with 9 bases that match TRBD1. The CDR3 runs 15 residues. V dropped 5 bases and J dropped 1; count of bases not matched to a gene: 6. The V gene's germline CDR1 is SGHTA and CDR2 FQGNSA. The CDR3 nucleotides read TGTGCCAGCAGCCCCGGGACAGGGAATTCCTACGAGCAGTACGTC. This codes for CASSPGTGNSYEQYV.

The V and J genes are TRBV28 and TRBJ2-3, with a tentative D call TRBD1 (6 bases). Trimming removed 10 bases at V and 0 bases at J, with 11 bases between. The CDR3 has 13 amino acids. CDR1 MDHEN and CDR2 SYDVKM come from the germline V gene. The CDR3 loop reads CATGTTSTDTQYF. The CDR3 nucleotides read TGTGCCACCGGGACAACTAGCACAGATACGCAGTATTTT.

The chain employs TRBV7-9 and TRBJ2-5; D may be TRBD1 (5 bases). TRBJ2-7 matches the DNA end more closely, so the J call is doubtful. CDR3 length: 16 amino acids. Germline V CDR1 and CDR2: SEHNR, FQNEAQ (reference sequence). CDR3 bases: TGTGCCAGCAGCCCACCATCAGGGCAGGAGAGCTACGAGCAGTACTTC. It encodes CASSPPSGQESYEQYF.

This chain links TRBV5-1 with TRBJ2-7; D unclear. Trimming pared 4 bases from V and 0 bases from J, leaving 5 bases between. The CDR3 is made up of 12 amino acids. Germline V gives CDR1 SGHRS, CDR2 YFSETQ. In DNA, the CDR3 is TGCGCCAGCAGCCACAGCTCCTACGAGCAGTACTTC. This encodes CASSHSSYEQYF.

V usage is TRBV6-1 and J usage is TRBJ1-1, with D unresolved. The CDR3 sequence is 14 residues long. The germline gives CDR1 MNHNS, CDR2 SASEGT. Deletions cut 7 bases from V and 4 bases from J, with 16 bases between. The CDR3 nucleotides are TGTGCCAGCACCTTGTTTGGAGACGGCACTGAAGCTTTCTTT. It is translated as CASTLFGDGTEAFF.

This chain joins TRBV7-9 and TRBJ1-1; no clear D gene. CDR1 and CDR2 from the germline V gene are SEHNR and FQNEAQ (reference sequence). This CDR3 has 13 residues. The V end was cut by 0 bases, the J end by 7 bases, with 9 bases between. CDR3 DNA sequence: TGTGCCAGCAGCTTAGCCGGAAGGAGTGAAGCTTTCTTT. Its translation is CASSLAGRSEAFF.

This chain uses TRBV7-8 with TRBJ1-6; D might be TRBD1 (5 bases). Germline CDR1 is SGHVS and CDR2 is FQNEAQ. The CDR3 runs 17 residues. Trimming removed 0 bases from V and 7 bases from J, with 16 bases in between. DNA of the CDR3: TGTGCCAGCAGCTTAGCTTCCGGGACGGCGGGGAATTCACCCCTCCACTTT. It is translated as CASSLASGTAGNSPLHF.

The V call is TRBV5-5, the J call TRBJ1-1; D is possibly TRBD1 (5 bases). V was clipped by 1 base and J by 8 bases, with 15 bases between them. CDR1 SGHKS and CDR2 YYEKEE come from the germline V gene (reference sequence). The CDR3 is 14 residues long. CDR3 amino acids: CASSLSQNRDEAFF. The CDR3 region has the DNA TGTGCCAGCAGCTTGTCACAAAACCGGGACGAAGCTTTCTTT.

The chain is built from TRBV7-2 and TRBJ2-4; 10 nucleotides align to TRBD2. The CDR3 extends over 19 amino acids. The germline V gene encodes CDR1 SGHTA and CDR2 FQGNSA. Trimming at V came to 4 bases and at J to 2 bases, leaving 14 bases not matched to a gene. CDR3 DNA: TGTGCCAGCAGCTCTGATTTAAGCGGGGGGGCTGGACCCAAAAACATTCAGTACTTC. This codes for CASSSDLSGGAGPKNIQYF.

The CDR3 region is CASSTGLSGANVLTF. In nucleotides, the CDR3 is TGTGCCAGCTCTACAGGGTTGTCCGGGGCCAACGTCCTGACTTTC. The V and J genes are TRBV18 and TRBJ2-6; possible D gene TRBD1, 6 bases. V lost 6 bases and J 4 bases, leaving 13 bases between the germline ends. CDR1 KGHSH and CDR2 LQKENI come from the germline V gene. The CDR3 is made up of 15 amino acids.

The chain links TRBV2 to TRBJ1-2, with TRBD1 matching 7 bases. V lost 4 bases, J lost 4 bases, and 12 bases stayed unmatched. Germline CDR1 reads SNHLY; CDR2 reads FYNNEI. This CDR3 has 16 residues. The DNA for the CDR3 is TGTGCCAGCAGTGGCCCAGCTACAGGGGTAGGCTATGGCTACACCTTC. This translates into CASSGPATGVGYGYTF.

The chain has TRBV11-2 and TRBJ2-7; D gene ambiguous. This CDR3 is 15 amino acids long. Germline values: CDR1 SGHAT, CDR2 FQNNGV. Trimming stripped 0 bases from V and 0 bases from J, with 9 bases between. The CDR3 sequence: CASSLDPGSSYEQYV. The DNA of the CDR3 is TGTGCCAGCAGCTTAGATCCCGGAAGCTCCTACGAGCAGTACGTC.

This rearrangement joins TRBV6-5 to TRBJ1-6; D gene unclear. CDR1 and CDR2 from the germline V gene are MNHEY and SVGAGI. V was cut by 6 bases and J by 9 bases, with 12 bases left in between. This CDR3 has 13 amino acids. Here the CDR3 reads CASSPSEVSPLHF. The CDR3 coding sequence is TGTGCCAGCAGCCCGTCGGAAGTTTCACCCCTCCACTTT.

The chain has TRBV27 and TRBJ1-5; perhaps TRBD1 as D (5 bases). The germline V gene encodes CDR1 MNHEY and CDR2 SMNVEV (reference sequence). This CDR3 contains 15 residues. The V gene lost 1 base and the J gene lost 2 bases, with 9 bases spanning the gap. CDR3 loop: CASSLLGVGNQPQHF. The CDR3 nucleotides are TGTGCCAGCAGTTTATTAGGGGTTGGCAATCAGCCCCAGCATTTT.